This T cell receptor (beta chain) originates from a study of blood T cell repertoires in COVID-19. How the authors handled the data: Quantification of nucleated cells was approximated via reference gene primer amplification. Profiling relied on immunoSEQ multiplex PCR, and the TCRdb table lists in-frame clones only, not all of them. V, J and clone size are taken as reported in that table, and D and trimming were inferred from the DNA itself. Here the sample spans a few hundred thousand clones, around 80% being singletons. With 5 bases removed from V and 1 base from J, the gap between germline ends came to 8 bases. The CDR3 contains 12 residues. Germline CDR1 and CDR2: SQVTM and ANQGSEA. All enrollees were roughly 18 to 89 years old and from approximately 24 US areas. Categorization into cohorts depended on clinical history that participants reported.

This chain links TRBV29-1 with TRBJ1-1; unclear D gene. The material sequenced was PBMCs or T cells enriched from blood (not recorded which). This receptor was identified in a man aged 25 to 40 with acute COVID-19. This CDR3 reads CSVLDGNTEAFF. The CDR3 region has the DNA TGCAGCGTTTTAGATGGGAACACTGAAGCTTTCTTT.